This T cell receptor (beta chain) was profiled in a study of vaccination and CD4 T cells after COVID-19. Study overall: Overlapping SARS-CoV-2, HCoV-NL63, HCoV-OC43 and HCoV-229E spike peptides were used to stimulate cells.

Treatment described: roughly 11-day PBMC culture with coronavirus spike peptide pools or control peptides (ViraFEST assay). Peptide-pool expansion of antigen-specific T cells preceded TCR sequencing in ViraFEST. Cultured CD4+ T-cell DNA underwent Oncomine TCR Beta short-read sequencing. TCRdb used MiXCR to reprocess the PCR reads, holding one entry per CDR3 protein. The table records some 13,000 distinct CDR3 sequences, 35% of them present only once. This clonotype has more than one count but fewer than ten. What it binds is unknown. CDR1 SGHTA and CDR2 FQGTGA come from the germline V gene. The V and J ends lost 5 bases and 6 bases respectively, with 17 bases between them. This CDR3 has 15 amino acids.

Material for sequencing was CD4+ T cells from blood, cultured in vitro. V is TRBV7-3 and J is TRBJ1-5; D might be TRBD1 (6 bases). The source is a human donor who had recovered from COVID-19. The CDR3 coding sequence is TGTGCCAGCAGCCGCCTCAAGGGGGGTTTTCAGCCCCAGCATTTT. This encodes CASSRLKGGFQPQHF.